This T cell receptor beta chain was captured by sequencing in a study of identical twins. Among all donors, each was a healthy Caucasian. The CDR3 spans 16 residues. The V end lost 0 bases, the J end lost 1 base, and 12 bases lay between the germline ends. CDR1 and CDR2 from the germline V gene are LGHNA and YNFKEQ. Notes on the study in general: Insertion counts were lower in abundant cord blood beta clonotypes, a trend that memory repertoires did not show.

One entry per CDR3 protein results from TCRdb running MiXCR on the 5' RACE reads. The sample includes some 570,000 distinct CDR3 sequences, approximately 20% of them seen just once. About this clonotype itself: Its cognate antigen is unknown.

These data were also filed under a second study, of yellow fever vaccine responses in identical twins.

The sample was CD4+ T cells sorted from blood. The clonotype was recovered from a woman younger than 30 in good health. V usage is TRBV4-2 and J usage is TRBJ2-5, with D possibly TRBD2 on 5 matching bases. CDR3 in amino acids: CASSQDGQGGQETQYF. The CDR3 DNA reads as TGTGCCAGCAGCCAAGACGGGCAAGGAGGCCAAGAGACCCAGTACTTC.